These 4 T cell receptor beta chains were all obtained from the same sample, sequenced in a study of blood T cell repertoires in COVID-19. Using immunoSEQ multiplex PCR, the repertoire was profiled, and TCRdb retains in-frame clones only, with some absent. The data show 100,000 to 150,000 clones, 80% to 95% seen once. The sequenced sample consisted of peripheral blood. All receptors come from a man in his forties or fifties with COVID-19, enrolled during active disease.

V is TRBV7-2 and J is TRBJ2-5, with TRBD2 identical over 9 bases. This CDR3 has 18 residues. Trimming cost V 4 bases and J 0 bases; bases outside gene matches: 12. Germline loops: CDR1 SGHTA, CDR2 FQGNSA. The CDR3 DNA is TGTGCCAGCAGCTCTCGACTCGGACTAGCGTCGAACCAAGAGACCCAGTACTTC. Residues: CASSSRLGLASNQETQYF.

Details on this clone: The sample holds other DNA sequences that translate to the same CDR3. This chain connects TRBV7-9 to TRBJ1-5; 8 nucleotides match TRBD1. This CDR3 spans 13 amino acids. V lost 4 bases and J lost 7; bases outside the gene matches: 3. In germline, CDR1 is SEHNR, CDR2 FQNEAQ (reference sequence). The CDR3 reads CASSSTGDQPQHF. CDR3 DNA: TGTGCCAGCAGCTCGACAGGGGACCAGCCCCAGCATTTT.

The chain carries TRBV28 and TRBJ1-3, with TRBD1 identical over 7 bases. CDR3 length equals 15 residues. V trimming: 5 bases; J trimming: 0 bases; junction bases outside the gene matches: 4. Germline loops: CDR1 MDHEN, CDR2 SYDVKM. CDR3 residues: CASSLGTASGNTIYF. Here the CDR3 DNA reads TGTGCCAGCAGTCTGGGGACAGCCTCTGGAAACACCATATATTTT.

The rearrangement links TRBV4-3 to TRBJ1-6; no reliable D call. Trimming left V 5 bases short and J 7 bases short, with 12 bases between. The CDR3 contains 14 residues. Germline V gene sequence: CDR1 LGHNA, CDR2 YSLEER. The CDR3 region is CASSGNGNNSPLHF. As DNA, the CDR3 is TGCGCCAGCAGCGGCAACGGGAACAATTCACCCCTCCACTTT.